The 2 T cell receptor beta chains reported below all come from one sample, sequenced in a study of Ad26.COV2.S vaccination and SARS-CoV-2 variants. This sample's treatment: roughly 19 received Ad26.COV2.S at low or high dose, single or two shots; about 5 received placebo; per-sample allocation not given. Each sample was drawn 63 days after the first injection (of vaccine or placebo). Some clones are missing from TCRdb's copy, which holds only in-frame ones; the method was immunoSEQ multiplex PCR. In the table there are 380,000 or so clones, about 83% of which are singletons. This material consisted of peripheral blood, taken in a trial of Ad26.COV2.S vaccine versus placebo. The source of these receptors is a person between 18 and 60 years old who received the Ad26.COV2.S COVID-19 vaccine or a placebo.

This chain links TRBV6-6 with TRBJ2-2, with 11 bases lining up with TRBD2. The V segment lost 5 bases and the J segment 4 bases; nucleotides outside the gene matches: 9. Looked up from germline, CDR1 is MNHNY and CDR2 is SVGAGI (reference sequence). There are 17 residues in the CDR3. The CDR3: CASSLLQGLAGTGELFF. The CDR3 nucleotides are TGTGCCAGCAGTCTCCTGCAAGGACTAGCGGGCACCGGGGAGCTGTTTTTT.

CDR3 loop: CSVEDPGRPNGYTF. CDR3 sequence (DNA): TGCAGCGTTGAAGATCCGGGCAGACCTAATGGCTACACCTTC. The genes are TRBV29-1 and TRBJ1-2; D not certain. CDR1 and CDR2 from the germline V gene are SQVTM and ANQGSEA. CDR3 size: 14 residues. Trimming stripped 0 bases from V and 6 bases from J, with 14 bases between.